This T cell receptor beta chain was identified in a study of blood T cell repertoires in COVID-19. The junction had 7 bases not matched to a gene; V was cut back by 6 bases and J by 0 bases. This CDR3 region has 16 residues. Per the germline V gene, CDR1 is SNHLY and CDR2 is FYNNEI. Using immunoSEQ multiplex PCR, the repertoire was profiled, and TCRdb retains in-frame clones only, with some absent. The table shows 140,000 or so clones, with approximately 90% occurring only once. The rearrangement joins TRBV2 to TRBJ2-1; 8 nucleotides line up with TRBD2. The clonotype originates from a woman aged 45 to 65 with acute or convalescent COVID-19. Sequenced: peripheral blood. The CDR3 region has the DNA TGTGCCAGCAGCTCGACTAGCGTAAGCTCCTACAATGAGCAGTTCTTC. Translated, it gives CASSSTSVSSYNEQFF.